The present entry profiles one T cell receptor (beta chain) with its context. The CDR3 runs 15 residues. Per the germline V gene, CDR1 is MNHEY and CDR2 is SVGAGI. The V segment lost 7 bases and the J segment 5 bases; nucleotides outside the gene matches: 6. Seattle patients were enrolled while actively infected and followed longitudinally. The record originates from a study of blood T cell repertoires in COVID-19. Study-wide background: PBMCs, B-cell-depleted T cells, or T cells were the source of the cDNA or gDNA that made up the material.

As processed by the authors: Amplification of reference gene primers provided the estimated nucleated cell counts. Data came from immunoSEQ multiplex PCR; TCRdb stores just in-frame clones and leaves some out. That table gives V, J and clone size, and the DNA gave D and trimming. This repertoire shows 260,000 or so clones, roughly 81% found once; its top ten account for 7.5%. The specimen sequenced was peripheral blood. The chain uses TRBV6-5 and TRBJ2-1, with 12 bases lining up with TRBD2. The TCR comes from a woman older than 75 with COVID-19, enrolled during active disease. In DNA, the CDR3 is TGTGCCAGCAATCTAGCGGGGGGGCGTAACAATGAGCAGTTCTTC. It codes for CASNLAGGRNNEQFF.